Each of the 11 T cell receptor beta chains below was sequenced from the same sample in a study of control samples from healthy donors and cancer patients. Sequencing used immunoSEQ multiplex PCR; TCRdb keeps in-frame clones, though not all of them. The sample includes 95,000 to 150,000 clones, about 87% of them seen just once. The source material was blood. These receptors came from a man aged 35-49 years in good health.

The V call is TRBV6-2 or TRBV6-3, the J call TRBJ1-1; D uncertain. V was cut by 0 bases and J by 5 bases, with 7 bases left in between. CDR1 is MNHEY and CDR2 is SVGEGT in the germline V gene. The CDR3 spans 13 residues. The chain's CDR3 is CASSYSGKTEAFF. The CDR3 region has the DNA TGTGCCAGCAGTTACTCGGGGAAGACTGAAGCTTTCTTT.

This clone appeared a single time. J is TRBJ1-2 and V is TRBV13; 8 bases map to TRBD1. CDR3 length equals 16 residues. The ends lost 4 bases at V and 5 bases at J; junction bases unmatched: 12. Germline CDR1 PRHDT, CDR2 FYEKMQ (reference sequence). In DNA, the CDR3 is TGTGCCAGCAGCTGGGGACAGGAGAAGGGTTGGTATGGCTACACCTTC. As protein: CASSWGQEKGWYGYTF.

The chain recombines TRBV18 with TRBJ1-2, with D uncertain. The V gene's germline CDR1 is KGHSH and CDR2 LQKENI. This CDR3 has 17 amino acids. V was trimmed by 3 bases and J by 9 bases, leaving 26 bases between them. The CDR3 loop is CASSPPSLSTVSYRYTF. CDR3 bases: TGTGCCAGCTCACCCCCAAGTCTGAGCACAGTCTCATACCGCTACACCTTC.

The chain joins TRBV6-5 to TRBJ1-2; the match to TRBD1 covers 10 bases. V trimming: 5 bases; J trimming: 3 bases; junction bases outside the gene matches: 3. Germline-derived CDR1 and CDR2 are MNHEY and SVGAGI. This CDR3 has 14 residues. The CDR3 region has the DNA TGTGCCAGCAGTCCGGACAGGGGGGACTATGGCTACACCTTC. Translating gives CASSPDRGDYGYTF.

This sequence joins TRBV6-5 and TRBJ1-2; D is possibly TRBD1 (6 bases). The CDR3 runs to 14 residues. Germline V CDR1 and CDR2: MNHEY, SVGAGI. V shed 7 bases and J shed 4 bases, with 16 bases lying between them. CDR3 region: CASISGGQGYGYTF. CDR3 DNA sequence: TGTGCCAGCATCTCGGGGGGGCAGGGCTATGGCTACACCTTC.

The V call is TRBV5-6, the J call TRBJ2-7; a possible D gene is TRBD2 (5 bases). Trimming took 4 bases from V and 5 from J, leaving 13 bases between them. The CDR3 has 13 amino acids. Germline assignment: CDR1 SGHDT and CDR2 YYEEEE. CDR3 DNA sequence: TGTGCCAGCAGCACCCAGGAGGCCCACGAGCAGTACTTC. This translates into CASSTQEAHEQYF.

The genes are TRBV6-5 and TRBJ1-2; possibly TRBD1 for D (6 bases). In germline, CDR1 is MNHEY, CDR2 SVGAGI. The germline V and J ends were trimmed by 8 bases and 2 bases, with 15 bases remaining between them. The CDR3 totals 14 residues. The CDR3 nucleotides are TGTGCCAGCTCTTGGACAGAGAGAAACTATGGCTACACCTTC. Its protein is CASSWTERNYGYTF.

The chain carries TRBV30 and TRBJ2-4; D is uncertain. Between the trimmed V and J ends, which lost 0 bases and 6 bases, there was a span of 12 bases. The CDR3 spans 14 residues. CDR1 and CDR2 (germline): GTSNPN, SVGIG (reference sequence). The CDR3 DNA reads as TGTGCCTGGAGTGTGACAACCACTCCAAACATTCAGTACTTC. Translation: CAWSVTTTPNIQYF.

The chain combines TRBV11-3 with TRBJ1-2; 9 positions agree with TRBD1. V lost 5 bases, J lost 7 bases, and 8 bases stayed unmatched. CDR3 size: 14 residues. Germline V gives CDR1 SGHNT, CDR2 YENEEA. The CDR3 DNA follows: TGTGCCAGCAGCAACCCCGGGACAGGGATTGGCTACACCTTC. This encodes CASSNPGTGIGYTF.

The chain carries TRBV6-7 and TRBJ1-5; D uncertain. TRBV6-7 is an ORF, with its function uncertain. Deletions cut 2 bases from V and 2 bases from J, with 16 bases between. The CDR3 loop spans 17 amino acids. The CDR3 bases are TGTGCCAGCAGTTACCACACCCCTGGAAGGGGCAATCAGCCCCAGCATTTT. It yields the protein CASSYHTPGRGNQPQHF.

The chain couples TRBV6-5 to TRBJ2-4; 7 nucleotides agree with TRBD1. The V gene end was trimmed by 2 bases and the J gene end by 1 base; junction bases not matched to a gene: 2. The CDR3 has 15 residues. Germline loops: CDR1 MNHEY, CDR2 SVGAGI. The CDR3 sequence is CASSYTRGAKNIQYF. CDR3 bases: TGTGCCAGCAGTTACACCAGGGGGGCCAAAAACATTCAGTACTTC.